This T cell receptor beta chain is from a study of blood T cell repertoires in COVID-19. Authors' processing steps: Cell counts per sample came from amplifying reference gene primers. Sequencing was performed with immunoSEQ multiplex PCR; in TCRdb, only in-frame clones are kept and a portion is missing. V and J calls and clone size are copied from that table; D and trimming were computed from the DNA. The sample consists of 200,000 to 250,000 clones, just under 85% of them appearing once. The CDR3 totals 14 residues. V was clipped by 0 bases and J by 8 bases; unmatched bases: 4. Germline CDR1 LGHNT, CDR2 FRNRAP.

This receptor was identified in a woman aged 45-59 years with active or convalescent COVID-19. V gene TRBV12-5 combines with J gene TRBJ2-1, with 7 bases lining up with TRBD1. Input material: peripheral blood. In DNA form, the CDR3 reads TGTGCTAGTGGTTTGGTGGGACAGCCAGATGAGCAGTTCTTC. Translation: CASGLVGQPDEQFF.